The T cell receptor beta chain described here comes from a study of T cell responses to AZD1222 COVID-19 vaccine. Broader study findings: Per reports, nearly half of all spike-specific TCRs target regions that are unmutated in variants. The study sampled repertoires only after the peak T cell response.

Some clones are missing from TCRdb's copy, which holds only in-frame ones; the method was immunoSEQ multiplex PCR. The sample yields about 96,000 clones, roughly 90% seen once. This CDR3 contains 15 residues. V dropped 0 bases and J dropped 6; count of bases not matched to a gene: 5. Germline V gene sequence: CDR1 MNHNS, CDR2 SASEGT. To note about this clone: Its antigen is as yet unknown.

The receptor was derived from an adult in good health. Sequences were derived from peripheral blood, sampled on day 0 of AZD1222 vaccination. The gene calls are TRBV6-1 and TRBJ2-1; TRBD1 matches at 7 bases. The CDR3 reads CASSEAGTVANEQFF. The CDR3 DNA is TGTGCCAGCAGTGAAGCCGGGACAGTTGCCAATGAGCAGTTCTTC.